This paragraph covers one T cell receptor (beta chain) sequence. The antigen remains undetermined. V lost 6 bases and J 0 bases, leaving 14 bases between the germline ends. This CDR3 has 15 amino acids. CDR1 and CDR2 from the germline V gene are MDHEN and SYDVKM. Produced via immunoSEQ multiplex PCR; TCRdb's table is partial and in-frame only. The table includes fewer than 200,000 clones, roughly 94% detected once. The data belong to a study of T cell responses to AZD1222 COVID-19 vaccine. Overall study results and limits: Only a handful of AZD1222 recipients, five to seven in all, had baseline seropositivity. Most donors were white British, females outnumbered males, and clonal diversity was possibly underestimated. The breadth and depth of Spike-specific TCRs increased once two AZD1222 doses had been given.

The specimen was peripheral blood, collected 28 days after the second AZD1222 dose. The receptor was isolated from an adult who received the AZD1222 COVID-19 vaccine. The rearrangement joins TRBV28 to TRBJ1-1; no firm D call. The CDR3 loop is CASSPAYGMNTEAFF. The CDR3 DNA is TGTGCCAGCAGCCCGGCTTATGGGATGAACACTGAAGCTTTCTTT. Full variable domain (outside the CDR3, taken from reference TRBV28 and TRBJ1-1): DVKVTQSSRYLVKRTGEKVFLECVQDMDHENMFWYRQDPGLGLRLIYFSYDVKMKEKGDIPEGYSVSREKKERFSLILESASTNQTSMYLCASSPAYGMNTEAFFGQGTRLTVV.